The source of this T cell receptor beta chain is a study of T cells in Graves' hyperthyroidism and ophthalmopathy. At least ten counts were recorded for this clonotype. The CDR3 regions of TCR beta were amplified from RNA transcripts. Carried out on the TCR CDR3, a first-round RT-PCR used the HTBI primer set. TCRdb fed the multiplex PCR reads into MiXCR, producing one record per CDR3 protein. The sample lists roughly 840,000 distinct CDR3 sequences, around 38% occurring once. This TCR was sampled from a man younger than 35 with Graves' hyperthyroidism. Sample: blood.

The chain's CDR3 is CASLELAGGPYEQYF. The CDR3 DNA is TGTGCCAGTTTAGAACTAGCGGGGGGGCCGTACGAGCAGTACTTC. The rearrangement joins TRBV2 to TRBJ2-7; TRBD2 aligns across 13 bases. The germline V gene has CDR1 SNHLY and CDR2 FYNNEI. J was trimmed by 4 bases and V by 9 bases; bases with no gene match: 9. This CDR3 is built from 15 residues.